This entry lists 29 T cell receptor beta chains sequenced from one sample in a study of regulatory T cells in long-lasting Graves disease. Assembly of TCR beta libraries relied on iRepertoire HTBI primers together with Arm-PCR of CDR3 regions. TCRdb recomputed calls from the multiplex PCR reads with MiXCR, one row per CDR3 protein. The table includes some 280,000 distinct CDR3 sequences, around a fifth detected once. The time point here: persistent/refractory GD, antithyroid drugs over 5 years with positive TRAb. Construction of the TCR library relied on RNA isolated from PBMCs. The sequencing used peripheral blood mononuclear cells (PBMCs), collected when the disease was refractory, from a patient treated with antithyroid drugs. Receptors were obtained from a female donor with Graves disease.

The chain recombines TRBV10-3 with TRBJ2-7; 9 bases match TRBD1. J lost 3 bases, V lost 7 bases, and 7 bases had no gene match. The V gene's germline CDR1 is ENHRY and CDR2 SYGVKD. The CDR3 has 14 amino acids. The CDR3 reads CAINTGGKGYEQYF. DNA of the CDR3: TGTGCCATCAATACAGGGGGCAAGGGCTACGAGCAGTACTTC.

The rearrangement uses TRBV19 and TRBJ2-7; TRBD1 aligns across 11 bases. V lost 10 bases to trimming and J lost 3 bases; unmatched junction nucleotides: 11. Germline CDR1 is LNHDA and CDR2 is SQIVND (reference sequence). The CDR3 has 15 residues. The CDR3 region has the DNA TGTGCCACCGCGGACACGGGACAGGGGGTCTACGAGCAGTACTTC. This sequence encodes CATADTGQGVYEQYF.

This clonotype was counted at least ten times. The chain combines TRBV28 with TRBJ2-5; D could derive from TRBD1 or TRBD2 (5 bases each). The germline V and J ends were trimmed by 6 bases and 5 bases, with 16 bases remaining between them. Germline V gene lookup returns CDR1 MDHEN and CDR2 SYDVKM. The CDR3 has 14 amino acids. The CDR3 DNA is TGTGCCAGCAGCCAACGTGGGGGTCGGGAGACCCAGTACTTC. Its protein product is CASSQRGGRETQYF. The complete variable domain, with remaining parts taken from reference TRBV28 and TRBJ2-5, reads DVKVTQSSRYLVKRTGEKVFLECVQDMDHENMFWYRQDPGLGLRLIYFSYDVKMKEKGDIPEGYSVSREKKERFSLILESASTNQTSMYLCASSQRGGRETQYFGPGTRLLVL.

This clonotype has more than one count but fewer than ten. CDR3 sequence reads: CASSFSGGANEKLFF. CDR3 DNA sequence: TGTGCCAGCAGCTTCAGTGGGGGGGCTAATGAAAAACTGTTTTTT. The chain couples TRBV7-9 to TRBJ1-4, with D perhaps TRBD1 (5 bases). This CDR3 comprises 15 residues. V was cut by 3 bases and J by 3 bases, with 11 bases left in between. The V gene's germline CDR1 is SEHNR and CDR2 FQNEAQ (reference sequence).

The sample holds many counts of this clonotype. The chain has TRBV30 and TRBJ1-4; D uncertain. The CDR3 extends over 15 amino acids. Trimming cost V 0 bases and J 4 bases, with 12 bases left between them. Germline CDR1 reads GTSNPN; CDR2 reads SVGIG (reference sequence). CDR3 amino acids: CAWSVRMRNNEKLFF. In nucleotides, the CDR3 is TGTGCCTGGAGTGTACGAATGAGGAATAATGAAAAACTGTTTTTT.

This clonotype was seen only a few times. This chain joins TRBV13 and TRBJ1-1; D gene ambiguous. From germline, CDR1 is PRHDT and CDR2 FYEKMQ (reference sequence). The CDR3 runs 15 residues. Trimming took 0 bases from V and 4 from J, leaving 12 bases between them. CDR3 coding DNA: TGTGCCAGCAGCTTAGGGTCGGGAGGCGGCACTGAAGCTTTCTTT. Protein sequence: CASSLGSGGGTEAFF.

This clonotype has ten or more counts. The chain uses TRBV6-1 and TRBJ2-7, with D perhaps TRBD1 (5 bases). The ends were cut back, 7 bases at V and 0 bases at J, with 7 bases in the middle. The CDR3 has 12 residues. In germline, CDR1 is MNHNS, CDR2 SASEGT. This CDR3 reads CASKGHSYEQYF. DNA of the CDR3: TGTGCCAGCAAAGGACACTCCTACGAGCAGTACTTC.

This clonotype appeared a few times. The chain joins TRBV20-1 to TRBJ2-7; 7 nucleotides match TRBD2. The CDR3 sequence is 12 residues long. Trimming took 1 base from V and 3 from J; bases not matched to a gene: 0. From germline, CDR1 is DFQATT and CDR2 SNEGSKA (reference sequence). CDR3 protein: CSARGEGYEQYF. The CDR3 DNA is TGCAGTGCTAGAGGGGAGGGCTACGAGCAGTACTTC.

This clonotype was counted ten times or more. The gene calls are TRBV6-1 and TRBJ1-5; 10 bases fit TRBD1. Germline V gives CDR1 MNHNS, CDR2 SASEGT. Trimming took 6 bases from V and 7 from J; bases not matched to a gene: 12. The CDR3 runs to 16 residues. As DNA, the CDR3 is TGTGCCAGCAGGCCTCGACAGGGGGCAGGTGGACAGCCCCAGCATTTT. It encodes CASRPRQGAGGQPQHF.

The genes are TRBV18 and TRBJ1-4, with a weak D call TRBD1 (6 bases). The CDR3 length is 15 residues. V lost 8 bases, J lost 3 bases, and 16 bases lay in between. Germline assignment: CDR1 KGHSH and CDR2 LQKENI. CDR3 sequence reads: CASPFMTGANEKLFF. CDR3 in DNA: TGTGCCAGCCCTTTCATGACAGGTGCTAATGAAAAACTGTTTTTT.

The V gene is TRBV28, the J gene TRBJ1-4; D is undetermined. The CDR3 contains 13 residues. The V end was cut by 6 bases, the J end by 0 bases, with 5 bases between. Per the germline V gene, CDR1 is MDHEN and CDR2 is SYDVKM. This CDR3 is CASRGSTNEKLFF. The CDR3, as DNA: TGTGCCAGCAGGGGTTCAACTAATGAAAAACTGTTTTTT.

This clonotype was picked up many times. V and J are TRBV27 and TRBJ2-7; TRBD2 matches at 12 bases. Germline assignment: CDR1 MNHEY and CDR2 SMNVEV (reference sequence). Trimming at V came to 6 bases and at J to 9 bases, leaving 12 bases not matched to a gene. The CDR3 runs to 15 residues. In nucleotides, the CDR3 is TGTGCCAGCAGGGGGACGGGACTAGCGGGTACGGGGCAGTACTTC. This encodes CASRGTGLAGTGQYF.

The V gene is TRBV30, the J gene TRBJ2-7; a possible D gene is TRBD1 (6 bases). Looked up from germline, CDR1 is GTSNPN and CDR2 is SVGIG (reference sequence). V gave up 3 bases and J gave up 2 bases, with 11 bases separating them. The CDR3 contains 13 residues. In DNA form, the CDR3 reads TGTGCCTGGAGATTACAGGGCACCTACGAGCAGTACTTC. Its translation is CAWRLQGTYEQYF.

This chain joins TRBV6-5 and TRBJ1-5; 7 positions match TRBD1. There are 14 residues in the CDR3. Germline V gene sequence: CDR1 MNHEY, CDR2 SVGAGI. With V trimmed by 4 bases and J by 5 bases, 5 bases remained unmatched. The CDR3 loop reads CASSWDSLDQPQHF. Here the CDR3 DNA reads TGTGCCAGCAGTTGGGACAGCCTAGATCAGCCCCAGCATTTT.

The chain uses TRBV5-1 and TRBJ2-7; D is perhaps TRBD2 (6 bases). Germline V gives CDR1 SGHRS, CDR2 YFSETQ. Between the trimmed V and J ends, which lost 7 bases and 5 bases, there was a span of 25 bases. The CDR3 extends over 16 amino acids. The CDR3 nucleotides read TGCGCCAGCGGCTCCGGGACTGGAAAAGAGGGCGACGAGCAGTACTTC. It codes for CASGSGTGKEGDEQYF.

This clonotype was seen only once. This may be a read error: a much more frequent sequence differs by one nucleotide. The chain carries TRBV7-8 and TRBJ2-5; 13 bases align to TRBD2. With 3 bases clipped from V and 4 bases from J, the junction kept 8 bases outside the gene matches. Per germline, CDR1 SGHVS and CDR2 FQNEAQ. The length of the CDR3 is 17 residues. CDR3 bases: TGTGCCAGCAGCTTTGTTTGGACTAGCGGGAGTAGAGAGACCCAGTACTTC. This codes for CASSFVWTSGSRETQYF.

There are many counts of this clonotype. This chain joins TRBV29-1 and TRBJ1-2; no definite D call. Trimming removed 7 bases at V and 1 base at J, with 10 bases between. The CDR3 is 12 residues long. CDR1 and CDR2 from the germline V gene are SQVTM and ANQGSEA. CDR3 residues: CSANGDNYGYTF. CDR3 in DNA: TGCAGCGCCAATGGGGATAACTATGGCTACACCTTC.

This clonotype was seen at least ten times. This chain connects TRBV28 to TRBJ1-5; D possibly corresponds to TRBD1 (6 bases). Trimming pared 6 bases from V and 4 bases from J, leaving 10 bases between. CDR1 and CDR2 from the germline V gene are MDHEN and SYDVKM. The CDR3 sequence is 13 residues long. CDR3 nucleotide sequence: TGTGCCAGCAGACGGACAGAAAATCAGCCCCAGCATTTT. Residues: CASRRTENQPQHF.

This clonotype was recorded at least ten times. The rearrangement links TRBV7-2 to TRBJ2-2; TRBD2 matches at 11 bases. Trimming cost V 5 bases and J 2 bases; bases outside gene matches: 10. The CDR3 covers 18 residues. Germline CDR1 and CDR2: SGHTA and FQGNSA. The CDR3 sequence is CASSPIAGGPLNTGELFF. CDR3 nucleotide sequence: TGTGCCAGCAGCCCAATAGCGGGAGGGCCCTTAAACACCGGGGAGCTGTTTTTT.

The gene calls are TRBV10-3 and TRBJ2-5; D is unclear. With 3 bases removed from V and 5 bases from J, the gap between germline ends came to 10 bases. Germline-derived CDR1 and CDR2 are ENHRY and SYGVKD. This CDR3 is 13 amino acids long. In nucleotides, the CDR3 is TGTGCCATCAGTGATATGGGTCTCGAGACCCAGTACTTC. It yields the protein CAISDMGLETQYF.

The chain couples TRBV30 to TRBJ2-5; D perhaps matches TRBD1 (7 bases). Germline V lookup: CDR1 GTSNPN, CDR2 SVGIG (reference sequence). V lost 0 bases to trimming and J lost 7 bases, with 15 bases between them. The CDR3 covers 14 residues. The CDR3 DNA follows: TGTGCCTGGAGTGTAGCAGGGGGGCCCTCGACCCAGTACTTC. It specifies CAWSVAGGPSTQYF.

V usage is TRBV28 and J usage is TRBJ2-1; 8 positions agree with TRBD2. CDR1 and CDR2 (germline): MDHEN, SYDVKM. The CDR3 totals 14 residues. J was trimmed by 6 bases and V by 7 bases; bases with no gene match: 8. CDR3 in amino acids: CASTFSGMANEQFF. The CDR3 DNA reads as TGTGCCAGCACTTTTAGCGGGATGGCCAATGAGCAGTTCTTC.

This clonotype came up once. The chain carries TRBV7-9 and TRBJ2-2, with TRBD1 identical over 8 bases. CDR1 is SEHNR, CDR2 FQNEAQ, per germline (reference sequence). After removal of 0 bases from V and 4 bases from J, the junction contained 7 bases not matched to a gene. There are 17 residues in the CDR3. The CDR3 bases are TGTGCCAGCAGCTTAGCCCCAGACAGGGGAGGCACCGGGGAGCTGTTTTTT. Translation gives CASSLAPDRGGTGELFF. Supplemented by reference TRBV7-9 and TRBJ2-2, the full variable domain reads DTGVSQNPRHKITKRGQNVTFRCDPISEHNRLYWYRQTLGQGPEFLTYFQNEAQLEKSRLLSDRFSAERPKGSFSTLEIQRTEQGDSAMYLCASSLAPDRGGTGELFFGEGSRLTVL.

This chain uses TRBV18 with TRBJ2-7; D not certain. CDR1 and CDR2 (germline): KGHSH, LQKENI. The ends were cut back, 3 bases at V and 6 bases at J, with 12 bases in the middle. This CDR3 is built from 13 residues. The CDR3 sequence is CASSPGGPSEQYF. CDR3 DNA sequence: TGTGCCAGCTCACCGGGTGGGCCCTCCGAGCAGTACTTC.

CDR3 residues: CAISESGGQVYGYTF. CDR3 DNA: TGTGCCATCAGTGAGTCTGGAGGACAGGTCTATGGCTACACCTTC. The chain has TRBV10-3 and TRBJ1-2; 7 positions match TRBD1. Germline loops: CDR1 ENHRY, CDR2 SYGVKD. The CDR3 covers 15 residues. The ends lost 0 bases at V and 4 bases at J; junction bases unmatched: 5.

This clonotype has a count of ten or more. The gene calls are TRBV15 and TRBJ2-2; D gene uncertain. CDR1 is LNHNV, CDR2 YYDKDF, per germline (reference sequence). The germline V and J ends were trimmed by 1 base and 3 bases, with 9 bases remaining between them. CDR3 length: 15 residues. CDR3 nucleotide sequence: TGTGCCACCAGCAGAGTTATCCCCCACACCGGGGAGCTGTTTTTT. Translated: CATSRVIPHTGELFF.

This clonotype was recorded at least ten times. The rearrangement uses TRBV7-2 and TRBJ2-7, with 9 positions matching TRBD2. The CDR3 has 13 amino acids. Germline loops: CDR1 SGHTA, CDR2 FQGNSA. With V trimmed by 5 bases and J by 7 bases, 6 bases remained unmatched. Here the CDR3 reads CASSQGTSREQYF. CDR3 DNA: TGTGCCAGCAGCCAAGGGACTAGCCGGGAGCAGTACTTC.

Many counts were recorded for this clonotype. The chain has TRBV7-8 and TRBJ1-1; perhaps TRBD1 as D (5 bases). V lost 0 bases, J lost 2 bases, and 10 bases lay in between. CDR3 length: 15 residues. The germline gives CDR1 SGHVS, CDR2 FQNEAQ. The CDR3 sequence is CASSLARDRNTEAFF. The CDR3 nucleotides are TGTGCCAGCAGCTTAGCCCGAGACAGAAACACTGAAGCTTTCTTT.

Notes on this clonotype: A far bigger clonotype differs at one base, so this is likely a read error. The chain employs TRBV2 and TRBJ2-1; D is perhaps TRBD1 (6 bases). The CDR3 is made up of 14 amino acids. V was pared by 7 bases and J by 13 bases, with 23 bases between. Germline V CDR1 and CDR2: SNHLY, FYNNEI. The CDR3 loop is CASNEQGLGETQFF. The CDR3 DNA reads as TGTGCCAGCAACGAACAGGGTTTGGGAGAGACCCAGTTCTTC.